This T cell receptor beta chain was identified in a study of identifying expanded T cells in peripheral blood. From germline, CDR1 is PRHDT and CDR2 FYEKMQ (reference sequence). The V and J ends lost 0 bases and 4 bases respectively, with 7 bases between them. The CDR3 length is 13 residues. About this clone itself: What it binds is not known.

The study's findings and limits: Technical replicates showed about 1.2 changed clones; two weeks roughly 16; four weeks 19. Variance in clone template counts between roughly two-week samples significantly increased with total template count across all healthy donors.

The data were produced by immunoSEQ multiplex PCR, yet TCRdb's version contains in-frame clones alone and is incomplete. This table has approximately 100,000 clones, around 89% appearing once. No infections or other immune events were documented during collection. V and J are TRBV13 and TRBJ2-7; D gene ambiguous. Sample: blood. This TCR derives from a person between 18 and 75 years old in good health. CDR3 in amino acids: CASSLGDPYEQYF. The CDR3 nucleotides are TGTGCCAGCAGCTTAGGGGATCCGTACGAGCAGTACTTC.